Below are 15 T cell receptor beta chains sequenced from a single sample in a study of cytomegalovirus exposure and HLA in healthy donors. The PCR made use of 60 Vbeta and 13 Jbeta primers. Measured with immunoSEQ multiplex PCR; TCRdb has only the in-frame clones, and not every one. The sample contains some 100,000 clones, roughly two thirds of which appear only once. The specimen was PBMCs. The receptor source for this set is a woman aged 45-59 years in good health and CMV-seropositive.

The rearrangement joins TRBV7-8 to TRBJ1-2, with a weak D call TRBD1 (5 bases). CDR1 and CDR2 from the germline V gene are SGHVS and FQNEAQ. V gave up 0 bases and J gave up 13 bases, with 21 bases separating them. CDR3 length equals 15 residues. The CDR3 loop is CASSLAGFSGGGFTF. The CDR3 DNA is TGTGCCAGCAGCTTAGCGGGGTTCTCTGGGGGAGGGTTCACCTTC.

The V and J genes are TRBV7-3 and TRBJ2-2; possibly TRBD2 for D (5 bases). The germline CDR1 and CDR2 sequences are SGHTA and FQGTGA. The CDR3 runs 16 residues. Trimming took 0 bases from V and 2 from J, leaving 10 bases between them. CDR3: CASSLTSSLNTGELFF. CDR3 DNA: TGTGCCAGCAGCTTAACGTCTAGCCTCAACACCGGGGAGCTGTTTTTT. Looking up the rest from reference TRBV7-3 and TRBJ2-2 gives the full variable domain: GAGVSQTPSNKVTEKGKYVELRCDPISGHTALYWYRQSLGQGPEFLIYFQGTGAADDSGLPNDRFFAVRPEGSVSTLKIQRTERGDSAVYLCASSLTSSLNTGELFFGEGSRLTVL.

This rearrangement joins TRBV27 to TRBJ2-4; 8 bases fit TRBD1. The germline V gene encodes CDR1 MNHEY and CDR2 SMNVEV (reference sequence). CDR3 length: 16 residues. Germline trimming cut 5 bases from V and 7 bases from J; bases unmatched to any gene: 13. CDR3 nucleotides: TGTGCCAGCAGTGCCCCCCGGACAGGGTCGAATAACATTCAGTACTTC. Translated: CASSAPRTGSNNIQYF.

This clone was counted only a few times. For the CDR3, the DNA is TGTGCCAGCAGTCGGGACAGAAACTATGGCTACACCTTC. Translating gives CASSRDRNYGYTF. The chain recombines TRBV2 with TRBJ1-2; TRBD1 aligns across 7 bases. The CDR3 covers 13 residues. CDR1 SNHLY and CDR2 FYNNEI come from the germline V gene. V lost 5 bases, J lost 2 bases, and 2 bases stayed unmatched.

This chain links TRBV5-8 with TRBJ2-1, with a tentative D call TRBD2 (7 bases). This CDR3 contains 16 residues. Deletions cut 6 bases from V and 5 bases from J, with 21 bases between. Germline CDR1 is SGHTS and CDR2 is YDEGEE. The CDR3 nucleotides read TGTGCCAGCACCACGACGGGGGAGGGGGGGCACAATGAGCAGTTCTTC. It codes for CASTTTGEGGHNEQFF.

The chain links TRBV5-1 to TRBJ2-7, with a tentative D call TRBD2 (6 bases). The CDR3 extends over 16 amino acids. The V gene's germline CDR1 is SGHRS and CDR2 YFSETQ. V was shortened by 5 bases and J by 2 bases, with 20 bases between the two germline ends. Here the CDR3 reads CASSRQGLAGTYEQYF. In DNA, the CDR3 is TGCGCCAGCAGTCGGCAAGGTCTCGCGGGAACCTACGAGCAGTACTTC.

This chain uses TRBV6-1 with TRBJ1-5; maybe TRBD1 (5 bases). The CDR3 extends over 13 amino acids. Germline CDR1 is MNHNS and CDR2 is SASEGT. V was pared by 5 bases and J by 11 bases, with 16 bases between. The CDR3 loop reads CASSPQGPLAQHF. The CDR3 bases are TGTGCCAGCAGTCCCCAGGGCCCCCTGGCCCAGCATTTT.

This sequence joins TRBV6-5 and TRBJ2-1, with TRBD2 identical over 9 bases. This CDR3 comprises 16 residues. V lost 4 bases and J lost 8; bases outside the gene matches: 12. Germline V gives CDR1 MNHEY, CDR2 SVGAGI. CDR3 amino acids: CASSSPWREGHDEQFF. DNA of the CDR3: TGTGCCAGCAGTTCGCCGTGGCGGGAGGGCCACGATGAGCAGTTCTTC.

CDR3 nucleotides: TGCGCCAGCAGCAGACCGACAGGGGATGTTGGAAACACCATATATTTT. Translation: CASSRPTGDVGNTIYF. V is TRBV5-1 and J is TRBJ1-3; 8 nucleotides align to TRBD1. The CDR3 covers 16 residues. Germline-derived CDR1 and CDR2 are SGHRS and YFSETQ. Trimming cost V 4 bases and J 3 bases; bases outside gene matches: 9.

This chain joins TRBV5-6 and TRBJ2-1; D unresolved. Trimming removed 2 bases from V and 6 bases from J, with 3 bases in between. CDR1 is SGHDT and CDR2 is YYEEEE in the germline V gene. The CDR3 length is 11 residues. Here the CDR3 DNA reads TGTGCCAGCAGCTTCAGCAATGAGCAGTTCTTC. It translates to CASSFSNEQFF.

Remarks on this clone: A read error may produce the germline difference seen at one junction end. CDR3 bases: TGTTCCAGCAGCGCTCGGACTAGTAGAGATGAGCAGTTCTTC. As protein: CSSSARTSRDEQFF. The chain uses TRBV7-9 and TRBJ2-1, with TRBD2 matching 7 bases. Germline-derived CDR1 and CDR2 are SEHNR and FQNEAQ (reference sequence). The CDR3 extends over 14 amino acids.

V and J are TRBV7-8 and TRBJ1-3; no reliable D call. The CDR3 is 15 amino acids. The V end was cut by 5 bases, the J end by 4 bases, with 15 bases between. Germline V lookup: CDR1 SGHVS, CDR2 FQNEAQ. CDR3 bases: TGTGCCAGCAGCCCCGGTGAGGGTGGAGGAAACACCATATATTTT. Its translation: CASSPGEGGGNTIYF.

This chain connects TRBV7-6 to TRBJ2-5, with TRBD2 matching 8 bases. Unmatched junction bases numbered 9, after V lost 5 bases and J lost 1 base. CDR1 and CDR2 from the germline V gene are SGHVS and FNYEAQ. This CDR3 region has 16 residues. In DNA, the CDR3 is TGTGCCAGCAGCACCTCAGCGGGAGCCCGCCAAGAGACCCAGTACTTC. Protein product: CASSTSAGARQETQYF.

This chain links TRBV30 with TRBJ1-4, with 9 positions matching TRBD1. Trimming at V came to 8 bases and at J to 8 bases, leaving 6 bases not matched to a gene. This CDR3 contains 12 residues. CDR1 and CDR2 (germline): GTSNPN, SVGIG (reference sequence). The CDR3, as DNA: TGTGCCCGAGAGACAGGGGGGGAAAAACTGTTTTTT. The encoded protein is CARETGGEKLFF.

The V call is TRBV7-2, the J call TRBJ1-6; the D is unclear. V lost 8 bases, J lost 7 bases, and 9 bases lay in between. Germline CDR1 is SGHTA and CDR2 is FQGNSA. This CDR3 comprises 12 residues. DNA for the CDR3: TGTGCCAGCCAAAAGCCGAATTCACCCCTCCACTTT. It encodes CASQKPNSPLHF. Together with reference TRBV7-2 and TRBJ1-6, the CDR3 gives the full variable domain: GAGVSQSPSNKVTEKGKDVELRCDPISGHTALYWYRQSLGQGLEFLIYFQGNSAPDKSGLPSDRFSAERTGGSVSTLTIQRTQQEDSAVYLCASQKPNSPLHFGNGTRLTVT.